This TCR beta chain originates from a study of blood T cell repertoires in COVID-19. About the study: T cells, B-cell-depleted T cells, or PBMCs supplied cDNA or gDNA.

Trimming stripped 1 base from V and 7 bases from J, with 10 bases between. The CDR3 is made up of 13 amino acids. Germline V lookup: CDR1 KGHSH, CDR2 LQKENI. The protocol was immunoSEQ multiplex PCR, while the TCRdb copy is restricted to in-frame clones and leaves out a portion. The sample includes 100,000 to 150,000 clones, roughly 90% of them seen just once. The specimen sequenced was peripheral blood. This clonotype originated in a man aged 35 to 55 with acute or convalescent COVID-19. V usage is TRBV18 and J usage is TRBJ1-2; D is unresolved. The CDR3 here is CASSPLFSSGYTF. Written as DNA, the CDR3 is TGTGCCAGCTCACCACTCTTTTCTTCTGGCTACACCTTC.